The entry below describes one T cell receptor beta chain. The antigen is not known. The trim removed 8 bases at V and 9 bases at J, leaving 21 bases unmatched. Germline CDR1 reads SQVTM; CDR2 reads ANQGSEA. CDR3 length: 18 amino acids. The sample belongs to a study of vaccination effects on CD4 cells after COVID-19. ViraFEST used viral peptide pools to expand antigen-specific CD4+ T cells before sequencing. With approximately ten days of culture completed, CD4+ T cells were isolated. A positive SARS-CoV-2 PCR test fell between March and December 2020. Profiled with immunoSEQ multiplex PCR; TCRdb holds only in-frame clones, not every one. Of 35,000 to 55,000 clones in the sample, around 70% were seen once. Study findings and constraints: In convalescents, post-vaccine spike-reactive clones were mainly new clones induced by vaccination.

The rearrangement links TRBV29-1 to TRBJ2-1; 14 nucleotides align to TRBD2. This TCR derives from a human donor who had a prior SARS-CoV-2 infection. Source: CD4+ T cells from PBMCs cultured with a peptide pool, taken before COVID-19 vaccination. CDR3 residues: CSSRPRTSGGTLGGEQFF. For the CDR3, the DNA is TGCAGCTCACGACCAAGGACTAGCGGGGGGACATTGGGGGGTGAGCAGTTCTTC.